The rows below give T cell receptor beta chains drawn from one sample of a study of T cell responses to AZD1222 COVID-19 vaccine. Assay used: immunoSEQ multiplex PCR; TCRdb lists only in-frame clones, some missing. This sample has 85,000 to 100,000 clones, with just over 90% found just once. The sequencing used peripheral blood, collected on day 0 of AZD1222 vaccination. All receptors derive from an adult in good health. Both conserved end residues are part of each CDR3. A D gene is named only where the DNA matches it firmly.

v_gene: TRBV9
j_gene: TRBJ1-1
d_gene: NA
CDR3aa: CASSVASIGTEAFF

v_gene: TRBV28
j_gene: TRBJ1-3
d_gene: NA
CDR3aa: CASSPRGARRTSGNTIYF

v_gene: TRBV5-1
j_gene: TRBJ1-5
d_gene: NA
CDR3aa: CASSLLEGQPQHF

v_gene: TRBV2
j_gene: TRBJ1-5
d_gene: NA
CDR3aa: CASTTGYNQPQHF

v_gene: TRBV3-1/TRBV3-2
j_gene: TRBJ2-2
d_gene: NA
CDR3aa: CATRTKTNTGELFF

v_gene: TRBV5-4
j_gene: TRBJ2-1
d_gene: TRBD1
CDR3aa: CASSLAGGNEQFF

v_gene: TRBV29-1
j_gene: TRBJ2-5
d_gene: NA
CDR3aa: CSGELRRETQYF

v_gene: TRBV3-1/TRBV3-2
j_gene: TRBJ1-5
d_gene: NA
CDR3aa: CASSLRAGAGQPQHF

v_gene: TRBV4-1
j_gene: TRBJ2-5
d_gene: NA
CDR3aa: CASSQGDRPQETQYF

v_gene: TRBV28
j_gene: TRBJ2-5
d_gene: TRBD1
CDR3aa: CASSWTGQETQYF

v_gene: TRBV19
j_gene: TRBJ1-3
d_gene: NA
CDR3aa: CASSPGVYSGNTIYF

v_gene: TRBV6-5
j_gene: TRBJ1-6
d_gene: TRBD1
CDR3aa: CASSYRLTGGGSPLHF

v_gene: TRBV29-1
j_gene: TRBJ1-5
d_gene: TRBD1
CDR3aa: CSVGTGDQPQHF

v_gene: TRBV5-1
j_gene: TRBJ1-6
d_gene: NA
CDR3aa: CASSPYRLTWSYNSPLHF

v_gene: TRBV19
j_gene: TRBJ1-5
d_gene: NA
CDR3aa: CASSYGDIQPQHF

v_gene: TRBV6-5
j_gene: TRBJ1-2
d_gene: NA
CDR3aa: CASSYPGRGYTF

v_gene: TRBV5-5
j_gene: TRBJ2-7
d_gene: NA
CDR3aa: CASSSGGYEQYF

v_gene: TRBV6-2/TRBV6-3
j_gene: TRBJ1-2
d_gene: TRBD1
CDR3aa: CASSNTGGNYGYTF

v_gene: TRBV13
j_gene: TRBJ2-1
d_gene: NA
CDR3aa: CASSLWVQTYNEQFF

v_gene: TRBV11-2
j_gene: TRBJ1-1
d_gene: TRBD1
CDR3aa: CASSSNRGTEAFF

v_gene: TRBV27
j_gene: TRBJ1-5
d_gene: NA
CDR3aa: CASSLRRANQPQHF

v_gene: TRBV4-3
j_gene: TRBJ2-7
d_gene: NA
CDR3aa: CASSQEAGSSGEQYF

v_gene: TRBV19
j_gene: TRBJ1-1
d_gene: NA
CDR3aa: CASSIRDQVRLF